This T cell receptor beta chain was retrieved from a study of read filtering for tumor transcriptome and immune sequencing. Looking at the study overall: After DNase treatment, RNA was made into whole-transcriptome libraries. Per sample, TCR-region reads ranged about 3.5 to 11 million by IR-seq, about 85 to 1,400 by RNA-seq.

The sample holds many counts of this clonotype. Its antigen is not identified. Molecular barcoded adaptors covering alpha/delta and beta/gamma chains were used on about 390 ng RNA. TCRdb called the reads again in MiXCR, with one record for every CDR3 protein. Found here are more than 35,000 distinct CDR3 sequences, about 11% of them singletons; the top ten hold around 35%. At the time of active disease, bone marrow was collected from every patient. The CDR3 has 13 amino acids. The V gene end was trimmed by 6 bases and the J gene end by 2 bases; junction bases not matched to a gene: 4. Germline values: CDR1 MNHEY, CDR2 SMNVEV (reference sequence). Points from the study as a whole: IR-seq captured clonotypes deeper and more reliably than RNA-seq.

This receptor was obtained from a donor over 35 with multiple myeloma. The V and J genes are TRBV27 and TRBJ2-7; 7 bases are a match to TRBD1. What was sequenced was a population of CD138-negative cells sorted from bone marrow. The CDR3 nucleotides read TGTGCCAGCAGCCGGGACAGAGCCTACGAGCAGTACTTC. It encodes CASSRDRAYEQYF.